The 27 T cell receptor beta chains below come from one sample, sequenced in a study of blood T cell repertoires in COVID-19. Assay: immunoSEQ multiplex PCR; the TCRdb copy retains only in-frame clones and omits some. Of hundreds of thousands of clones listed, roughly 88% are singletons. Sequencing was performed on PBMCs or T cells enriched from blood (not recorded which). Source of these receptors: a woman in her 50s who had recovered from COVID-19.

This clone occurred a few times. V and J are TRBV19 and TRBJ1-1; 7 bases align to TRBD1. This CDR3 contains 13 residues. The germline V gene encodes CDR1 LNHDA and CDR2 SQIVND (reference sequence). The V segment lost 10 bases and the J segment 1 base; nucleotides outside the gene matches: 6. CDR3 DNA sequence: TGTGCCACTATGACAGGGTGGAACACTGAAGCTTTCTTT. Its translation is CATMTGWNTEAFF. Looking up the rest from reference TRBV19 and TRBJ1-1 gives the full variable domain: DGGITQSPKYLFRKEGQNVTLSCEQNLNHDAMYWYRQDPGQGLRLIYYSQIVNDFQKGDIAEGYSVSREKKESFPLTVTSAQKNPTAFYLCATMTGWNTEAFFGQGTRLTVV.

V is TRBV7-8 and J is TRBJ2-7; D may be TRBD1 (6 bases). There are 14 residues in the CDR3. V gave up 4 bases and J gave up 6 bases, with 16 bases separating them. The V gene's germline CDR1 is SGHVS and CDR2 FQNEAQ. The CDR3 spells CASSSGQLEGEQYF. The DNA of the CDR3 is TGTGCCAGCAGCTCGGGACAACTCGAGGGCGAGCAGTACTTC.

This clone came up once. For the CDR3, the DNA is TGTGCCAGCAGCTCACTAGCGGGAAGAACCTACGAGCAGTACTTC. Amino acid sequence: CASSSLAGRTYEQYF. The rearrangement uses TRBV5-5 and TRBJ2-7; 10 positions agree with TRBD2. J gave up 2 bases and V 3 bases, and 5 bases lay outside the gene matches. The length of the CDR3 is 15 residues. Germline V gene sequence: CDR1 SGHKS, CDR2 YYEKEE (reference sequence).

V is TRBV29-1 and J is TRBJ2-5; TRBD1 agrees at 10 bases. The V gene's germline CDR1 is SQVTM and CDR2 ANQGSEA. With 0 bases clipped from V and 5 bases from J, the junction kept 3 bases outside the gene matches. The CDR3 spans 14 residues. The CDR3 spells CSVEEWTGGETQYF. In DNA, the CDR3 is TGCAGCGTTGAAGAATGGACAGGGGGGGAGACCCAGTACTTC.

The chain is built from TRBV29-1 and TRBJ2-7, with 7 nucleotides matching TRBD1. V gave up 3 bases and J gave up 1 base; unmatched junction bases: 3. This CDR3 has 13 residues. Germline V gene data show CDR1 as SQVTM and CDR2 as ANQGSEA. Written as DNA, the CDR3 is TGCAGCGTTGAGACAGGGTATTCCTACGAGCAGTACTTC. It yields the protein CSVETGYSYEQYF.

This rearrangement joins TRBV4-3 to TRBJ1-4, with D maybe TRBD1 (5 bases). The germline gives CDR1 LGHNA, CDR2 YSLEER. The germline V and J ends were trimmed by 2 bases and 1 base, with 14 bases remaining between them. This CDR3 region has 17 residues. CDR3 sequence: CASSQQGLMKTNEKLFF. The CDR3, as DNA: TGCGCCAGCAGCCAACAGGGACTCATGAAAACTAATGAAAAACTGTTTTTT.

The chain uses TRBV30 and TRBJ1-2; no reliable D call. Germline V gene sequence: CDR1 GTSNPN, CDR2 SVGIG (reference sequence). V gave up 0 bases and J gave up 0 bases, with 5 bases separating them. The CDR3 length is 13 residues. The CDR3 nucleotides read TGTGCCTGGAGTGTACCAGCTAACTATGGCTACACCTTC. Its protein product is CAWSVPANYGYTF.

The V and J genes are TRBV9 and TRBJ2-1; 10 bases match TRBD2. The germline V gene has CDR1 SGDLS and CDR2 YYNGEE. J gave up 6 bases and V 3 bases, and 6 bases lay outside the gene matches. The CDR3 has 15 amino acids. CDR3 bases: TGTGCCAGCAGCGGGGGACTAGCGCTTCTCAATGAGCAGTTCTTC. Translated, it gives CASSGGLALLNEQFF.

The CDR3 reads CASSHLDRGRSEKLFF. The CDR3 nucleotides are TGTGCCAGCAGCCACCTGGACAGGGGGCGTTCTGAAAAACTGTTTTTT. This chain links TRBV14 with TRBJ1-4; 11 nucleotides match TRBD1. Per the germline V gene, CDR1 is SGHDN and CDR2 is FVKESK. V trimming: 3 bases; J trimming: 7 bases; junction bases outside the gene matches: 7. The CDR3 contains 16 residues.

The chain joins TRBV24-1 to TRBJ2-3, with D perhaps TRBD1 (5 bases). Germline loops: CDR1 KGHDR, CDR2 SFDVKD. V lost 1 base, J lost 4 bases, and 14 bases lay in between. CDR3 length: 16 amino acids. The CDR3, as DNA: TGTGCCACCAGTGATTTCGCAGGGAAGGGCTCAGATACGCAGTATTTT. Translation: CATSDFAGKGSDTQYF.

This chain uses TRBV19 with TRBJ1-5; 8 nucleotides align to TRBD1. This CDR3 region has 15 residues. V trimming: 2 bases; J trimming: 6 bases; junction bases outside the gene matches: 6. CDR1 is LNHDA, CDR2 SQIVND, per germline (reference sequence). The CDR3 here is CASSIRTGGGQPQHF. The CDR3 DNA reads as TGTGCCAGTAGTATACGCACAGGGGGAGGTCAGCCCCAGCATTTT.

The chain links TRBV30 to TRBJ1-3, with D uncertain. The V and J ends lost 4 bases and 4 bases respectively, with 14 bases between them. The CDR3 contains 14 residues. Germline V CDR1 and CDR2: GTSNPN, SVGIG (reference sequence). CDR3 DNA sequence: TGTGCCTGGACAGTTAAGTTCGTCGGAAACACCATATATTTT. This gives the protein CAWTVKFVGNTIYF.

This clone occurred a few times. Other nucleotide sequences in the sample specify the same CDR3. This chain uses TRBV5-1 with TRBJ1-1; 8 nucleotides agree with TRBD1. Germline V gene data show CDR1 as SGHRS and CDR2 as YFSETQ. The ends lost 4 bases at V and 4 bases at J; junction bases unmatched: 6. This CDR3 is built from 14 residues. Written as DNA, the CDR3 is TGCGCCAGCAGCCTACAGGGGGTAGGCACTGAAGCTTTCTTT. This translates into CASSLQGVGTEAFF. The whole variable domain, filled in from reference TRBV5-1 and TRBJ1-1, reads KAGVTQTPRYLIKTRGQQVTLSCSPISGHRSVSWYQQTPGQGLQFLFEYFSETQRNKGNFPGRFSGRQFSNSRSEMNVSTLELGDSALYLCASSLQGVGTEAFFGQGTRLTVV.

The count of this clone is one. The V gene is TRBV30, the J gene TRBJ1-5; unclear D gene. V was clipped by 2 bases and J by 3 bases, with 8 bases between them. The CDR3 consists of 13 residues. Germline loops: CDR1 GTSNPN, CDR2 SVGIG (reference sequence). The CDR3 region is CAWSPQVNQPQHF. CDR3 DNA: TGTGCCTGGAGTCCACAAGTCAATCAGCCCCAGCATTTT.

The chain carries TRBV29-1 and TRBJ2-3; the D gene is possibly TRBD1 (5 bases). From germline, CDR1 is SQVTM and CDR2 ANQGSEA. The germline V and J ends were trimmed by 1 base and 2 bases, with 13 bases remaining between them. The CDR3 extends over 15 amino acids. CDR3 bases: TGCAGCGTTGAAGCACGACAGCAACTCACAGATACGCAGTATTTT. The encoded protein is CSVEARQQLTDTQYF.

The V and J genes are TRBV4-1 and TRBJ2-2, with a tentative D call TRBD2 (6 bases). Trimming shortened V by 0 bases and J by 4 bases, and 18 bases separated the two germline ends. Germline V CDR1 and CDR2: MGHRA, YSYEKL. There are 18 residues in the CDR3. CDR3 in amino acids: CASSQDPFYGGSTGELFF. The CDR3 DNA sequence: TGCGCCAGCAGCCAAGATCCCTTCTACGGAGGGTCCACCGGGGAGCTGTTTTTT.

The chain recombines TRBV7-9 with TRBJ2-1, with a tentative D call TRBD1 (6 bases). CDR1 and CDR2 (germline): SEHNR, FQNEAQ (reference sequence). V was clipped by 8 bases and J by 6 bases, with 8 bases between them. The CDR3 consists of 11 residues. CDR3: CASEQGNEQFF. CDR3 coding DNA: TGTGCCAGCGAACAGGGCAATGAGCAGTTCTTC.

CDR3 in amino acids: CASSRDRASGNTIYF. CDR3 nucleotide sequence: TGTGCCAGCAGTCGGGACAGGGCCTCTGGAAACACCATATATTTT. The chain couples TRBV11-1 to TRBJ1-3; 9 bases agree with TRBD1. Losses at the gene ends were 6 bases for V and 0 bases for J; bases not matched to a gene: 3. Germline assignment: CDR1 SGHAT and CDR2 FQDESV (reference sequence). The CDR3 runs to 15 residues.

The chain joins TRBV4-1 to TRBJ1-3; D unresolved. The V end was cut by 1 base, the J end by 0 bases, with 7 bases between. Per the germline V gene, CDR1 is MGHRA and CDR2 is YSYEKL. The CDR3 runs to 15 residues. CDR3 DNA sequence: TGCGCCAGCAGCCAAGGACGGAGCTCTGGAAACACCATATATTTT. Its translation: CASSQGRSSGNTIYF.

This chain connects TRBV18 to TRBJ2-3, with 10 bases lining up with TRBD2. The germline V gene encodes CDR1 KGHSH and CDR2 LQKENI. V shed 3 bases and J 2 bases; nucleotides not matched to a gene: 11. The CDR3 extends over 18 amino acids. The CDR3 DNA sequence: TGTGCCAGCTCACCCCGGCTAGCGGGGGACTACCACACAGATACGCAGTATTTT. This gives the protein CASSPRLAGDYHTDTQYF.

Regarding this clone: Other DNA sequences from this sample encode an identical CDR3 as well. This chain links TRBV6-5 with TRBJ1-2, with a weak D call TRBD1 (5 bases). CDR1 and CDR2 (germline): MNHEY, SVGAGI. The length of the CDR3 is 13 residues. Trimming left V 6 bases short and J 2 bases short, with 10 bases between. The CDR3 bases are TGTGCCAGCAGACCCCAGGGAAACTATGGCTACACCTTC. Amino acids: CASRPQGNYGYTF.

The gene calls are TRBV11-2 and TRBJ2-5; no definite D call. Germline CDR1 SGHAT, CDR2 FQNNGV. V was pared by 2 bases and J by 4 bases, with 11 bases between. The CDR3 is 14 amino acids. As DNA, the CDR3 is TGTGCCAGCAGCTTAAGACTGTTTTCAGAGACCCAGTACTTC. Amino acid sequence: CASSLRLFSETQYF. The full variable domain, in which reference TRBV11-2 and TRBJ2-5 provide the parts outside the CDR3, is EAGVAQSPRYKIIEKRQSVAFWCNPISGHATLYWYQQILGQGPKLLIQFQNNGVVDDSQLPKDRFSAERLKGVDSTLKIQPAKLEDSAVYLCASSLRLFSETQYFGPGTRLLVL.

The J gene is TRBJ2-5, the V gene TRBV11-3; no clear D gene. Germline V CDR1 and CDR2: SGHNT, YENEEA. V lost 4 bases and J lost 5, with 14 bases in between. This CDR3 spans 14 amino acids. The CDR3 sequence is CASSSLRSSETQYF. The CDR3 DNA is TGTGCCAGCAGCTCCCTTCGGAGTAGTGAGACCCAGTACTTC.

The chain recombines TRBV6-2 or TRBV6-3 with TRBJ1-1, with D perhaps TRBD1 (5 bases). The V end was cut by 1 base, the J end by 4 bases, with 10 bases between. Germline V gene data show CDR1 as MNHEY and CDR2 as SVGEGT. The CDR3 sequence is 14 residues long. CDR3 in DNA: TGTGCCAGCAGTTACTACTCCGGGGGCACTGAAGCTTTCTTT. This encodes CASSYYSGGTEAFF.

The chain recombines TRBV27 with TRBJ2-1, with D hard to call. Per the germline V gene, CDR1 is MNHEY and CDR2 is SMNVEV (reference sequence). The CDR3 runs 13 residues. V was pared by 2 bases and J by 9 bases, with 11 bases between. Here the CDR3 DNA reads TGTGCCAGCAGTTTAGAAGCGAATGGTGAGCAGTTCTTC. It is translated as CASSLEANGEQFF.

The chain carries TRBV4-3 and TRBJ2-4; D is ambiguous. Trimming pared 2 bases from V and 0 bases from J, leaving 8 bases between. Germline assignment: CDR1 LGHNA and CDR2 YSLEER. This CDR3 has 15 amino acids. CDR3 DNA sequence: TGCGCCAGCAGCCAACTGGGCCAAGCCAAAAACATTCAGTACTTC. Residues: CASSQLGQAKNIQYF.

At least ten counts were recorded for this clone. In DNA form, the CDR3 reads TGCAGTGCTAGAGCAACTACGACCCAGCATTTT. As protein: CSARATTTQHF. V and J are TRBV20-1 and TRBJ1-5, with unresolved D. The CDR3 contains 11 residues. Per the germline V gene, CDR1 is DFQATT and CDR2 is SNEGSKA (reference sequence). Trimming took 1 base from V and 11 from J, leaving 9 bases between them.